This T cell receptor beta chain stems from a study of shared clonotypes between healthy human individuals. Trimming removed 5 bases from V and 0 bases from J; junction bases left unmatched: 6. Germline lookup yields CDR1 MDHEN and CDR2 SYDVKM. The CDR3 runs to 16 residues. The assay was immunoSEQ multiplex PCR, and TCRdb's table has in-frame clones only and misses some. The sample has some 2.4 million clones; 90% to 95% are singletons. The source is a man aged 18 to 29 in good health. Some clones in this sample may be carry-over from other donors' samples. The sample was naive CD4+ T cells from PBMCs. Sample subset: CD45RA+ positively selected. The V and J genes are TRBV28 and TRBJ2-5; 10 bases line up with TRBD1. Here the CDR3 reads CASSGGTGAYQETQYF. The CDR3 DNA sequence: TGTGCCAGCAGTGGGGGGACAGGGGCCTACCAAGAGACCCAGTACTTC.